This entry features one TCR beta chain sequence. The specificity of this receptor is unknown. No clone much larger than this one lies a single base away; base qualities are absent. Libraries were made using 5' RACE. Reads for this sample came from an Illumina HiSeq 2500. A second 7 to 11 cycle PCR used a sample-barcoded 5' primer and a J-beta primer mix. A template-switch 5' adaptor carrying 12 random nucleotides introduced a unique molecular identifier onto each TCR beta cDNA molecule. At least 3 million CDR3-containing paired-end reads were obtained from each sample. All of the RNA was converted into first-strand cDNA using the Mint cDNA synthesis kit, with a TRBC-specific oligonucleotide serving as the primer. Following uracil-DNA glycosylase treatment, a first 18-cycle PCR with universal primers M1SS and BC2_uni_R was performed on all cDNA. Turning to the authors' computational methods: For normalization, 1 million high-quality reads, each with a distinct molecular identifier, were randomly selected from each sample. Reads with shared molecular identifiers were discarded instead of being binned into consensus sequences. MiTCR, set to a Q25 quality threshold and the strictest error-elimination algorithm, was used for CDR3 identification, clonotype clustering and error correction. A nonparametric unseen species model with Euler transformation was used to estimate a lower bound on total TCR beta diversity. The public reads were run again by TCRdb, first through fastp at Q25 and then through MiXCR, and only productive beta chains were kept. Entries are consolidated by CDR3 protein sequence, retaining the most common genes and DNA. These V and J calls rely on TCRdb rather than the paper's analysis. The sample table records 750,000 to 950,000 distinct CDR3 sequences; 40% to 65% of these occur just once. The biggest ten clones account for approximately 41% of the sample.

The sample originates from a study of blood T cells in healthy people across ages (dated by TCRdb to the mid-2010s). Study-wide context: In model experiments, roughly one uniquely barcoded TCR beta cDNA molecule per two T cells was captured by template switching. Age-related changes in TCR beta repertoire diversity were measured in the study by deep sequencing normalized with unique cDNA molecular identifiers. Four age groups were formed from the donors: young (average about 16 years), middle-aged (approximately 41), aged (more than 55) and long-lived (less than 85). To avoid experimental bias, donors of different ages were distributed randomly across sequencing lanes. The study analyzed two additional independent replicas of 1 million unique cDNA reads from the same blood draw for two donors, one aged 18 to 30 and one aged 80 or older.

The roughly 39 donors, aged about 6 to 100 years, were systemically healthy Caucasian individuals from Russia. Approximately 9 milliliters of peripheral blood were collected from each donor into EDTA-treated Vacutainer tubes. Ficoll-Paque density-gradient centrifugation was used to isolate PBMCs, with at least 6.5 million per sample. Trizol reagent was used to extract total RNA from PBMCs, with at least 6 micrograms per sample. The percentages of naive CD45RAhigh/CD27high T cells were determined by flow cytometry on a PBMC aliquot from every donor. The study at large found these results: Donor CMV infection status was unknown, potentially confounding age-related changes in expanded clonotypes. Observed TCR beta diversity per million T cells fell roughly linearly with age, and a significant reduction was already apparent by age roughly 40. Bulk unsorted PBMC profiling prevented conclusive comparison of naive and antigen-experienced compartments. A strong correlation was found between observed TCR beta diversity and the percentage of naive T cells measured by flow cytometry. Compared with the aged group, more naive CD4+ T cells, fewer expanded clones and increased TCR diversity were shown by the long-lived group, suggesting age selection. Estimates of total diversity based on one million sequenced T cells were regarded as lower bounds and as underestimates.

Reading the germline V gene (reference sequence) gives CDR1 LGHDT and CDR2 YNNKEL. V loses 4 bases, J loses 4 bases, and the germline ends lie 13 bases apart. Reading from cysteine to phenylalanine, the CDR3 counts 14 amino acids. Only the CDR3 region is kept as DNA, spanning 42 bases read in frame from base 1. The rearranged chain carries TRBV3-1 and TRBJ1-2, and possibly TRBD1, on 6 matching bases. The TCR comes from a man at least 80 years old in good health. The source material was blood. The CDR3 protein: CASSPSGQSYGYTF. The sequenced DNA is TGTGCCAGCAGCCCCTCAGGACAGTCCTATGGCTACACCTTC.